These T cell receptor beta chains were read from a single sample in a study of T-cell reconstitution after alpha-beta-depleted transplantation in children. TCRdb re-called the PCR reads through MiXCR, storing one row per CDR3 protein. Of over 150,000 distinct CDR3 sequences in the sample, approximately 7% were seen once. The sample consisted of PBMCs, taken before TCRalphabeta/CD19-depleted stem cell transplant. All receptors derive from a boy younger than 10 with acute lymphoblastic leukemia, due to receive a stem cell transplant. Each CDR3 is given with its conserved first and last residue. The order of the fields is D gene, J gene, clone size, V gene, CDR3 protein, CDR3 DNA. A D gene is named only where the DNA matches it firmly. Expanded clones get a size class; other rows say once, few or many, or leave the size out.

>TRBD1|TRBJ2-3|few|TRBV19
CASSSTGTGSTDTQYF
TGTGCCAGTAGTTCCACCGGGACAGGGAGCACAGATACGCAGTATTTT
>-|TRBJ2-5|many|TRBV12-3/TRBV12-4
CASSPPGRAQETQYF
TGTGCCAGCAGTCCACCGGGACGGGCCCAAGAGACCCAGTACTTC
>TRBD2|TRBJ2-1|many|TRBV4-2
CASSQGAGDYNEQFF
TGTGCCAGCAGCCAAGGGGCGGGGGATTACAATGAGCAGTTCTTC
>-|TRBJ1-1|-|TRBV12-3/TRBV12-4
CASSLGTGVEAFF
TGTGCCAGCAGTCTAGGGACGGGGGTCGAAGCTTTCTTT
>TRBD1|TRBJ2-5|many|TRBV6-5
CASSYNRGKETQYF
TGTGCCAGCAGTTACAACAGGGGTAAAGAGACCCAGTACTTC
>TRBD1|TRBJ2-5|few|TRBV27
CASSLATGRQETQYF
TGTGCCAGCAGTTTGGCGACAGGGCGGCAAGAGACCCAGTACTTC
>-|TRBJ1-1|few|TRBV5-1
CASSFQGSGTEAFF
TGCGCCAGCAGCTTTCAGGGGTCGGGCACTGAAGCTTTCTTT
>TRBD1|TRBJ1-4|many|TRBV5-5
CASSLQTGAGEKLFF
TGTGCCAGCAGCTTACAGACAGGGGCAGGTGAAAAACTGTTTTTT
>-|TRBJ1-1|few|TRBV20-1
CSARGGGRTEAFF
TGCAGTGCTAGAGGGGGGGGACGCACTGAAGCTTTCTTT
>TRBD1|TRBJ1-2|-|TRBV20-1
CSASWPGQGGWERGYTF
TGCAGTGCTAGTTGGCCGGGACAGGGGGGATGGGAGCGAGGCTACACCTTC
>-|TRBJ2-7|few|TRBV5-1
CASRPGTGNYEQYF
TGCGCCAGCAGGCCCGGGACGGGAAACTACGAGCAGTACTTC
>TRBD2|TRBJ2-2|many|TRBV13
CASSLSGRRTGELFF
TGTGCCAGCAGCTTAAGCGGGAGAAGGACCGGGGAGCTGTTTTTT
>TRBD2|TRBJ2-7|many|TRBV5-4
CASSLTSGRPQYF
TGTGCCAGCAGCTTGACTAGCGGGAGGCCACAGTACTTC